The present entry profiles one TCR beta chain with its context. What it binds is unknown. The sample originates from a study of T cells expressing NK-cell markers. Study in general: Among the eight sequenced donors, seven tested HCMV-seropositive and one tested seronegative.

Whole-study findings and limits: A few donors' CD3+CD56-NKG2C+ cells were dominated by the same clonotypes. Of CD8+ T cells, about 1.0-8% belonged to dominant NKG2C+ clonotypes in 5 to 7 donors.

The germline gives CDR1 SGHRS, CDR2 YFSETQ. The CDR3 is 19 amino acids. From its re-call of the 5' RACE reads, TCRdb lists each CDR3 protein once, without DNA. The sample holds a few hundred thousand distinct CDR3 sequences. Sequencing was performed on blood T cells: a sorted CD56 or NKG2C T cell subset, CD4+ or CD8+ T cells, or bulk PBMC T cells (not recorded which). The V gene is TRBV5-1, the J gene TRBJ2-2; the TCRdb D gene call, TRBD2, has no DNA to confirm it. The source of this sequence is a man aged 18-70 years in good health. CDR3 region: CASSLPASGLALNTGELFF.